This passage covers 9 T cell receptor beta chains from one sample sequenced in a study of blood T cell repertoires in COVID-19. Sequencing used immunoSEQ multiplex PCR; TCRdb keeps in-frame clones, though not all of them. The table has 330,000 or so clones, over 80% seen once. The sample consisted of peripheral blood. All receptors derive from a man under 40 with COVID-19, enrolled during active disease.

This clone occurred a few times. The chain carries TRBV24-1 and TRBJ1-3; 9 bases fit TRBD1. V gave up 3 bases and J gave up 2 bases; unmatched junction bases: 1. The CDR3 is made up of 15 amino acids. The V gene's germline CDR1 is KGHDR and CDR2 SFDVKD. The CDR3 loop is CATSDGQGTGNTIYF. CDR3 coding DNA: TGTGCCACCAGTGATGGACAGGGGACTGGAAACACCATATATTTT.

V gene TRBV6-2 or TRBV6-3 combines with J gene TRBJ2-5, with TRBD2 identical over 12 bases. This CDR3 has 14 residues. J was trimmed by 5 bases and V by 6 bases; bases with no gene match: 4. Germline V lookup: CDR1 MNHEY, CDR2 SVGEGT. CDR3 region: CASSLAGGRETQYF. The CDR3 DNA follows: TGTGCCAGCAGCCTAGCGGGAGGGCGGGAGACCCAGTACTTC.

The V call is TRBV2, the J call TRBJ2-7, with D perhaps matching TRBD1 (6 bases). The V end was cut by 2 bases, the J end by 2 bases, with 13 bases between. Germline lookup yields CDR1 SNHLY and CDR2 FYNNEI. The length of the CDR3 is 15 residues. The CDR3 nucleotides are TGTGCCAGCAGTGAACTGGGGGCAATGCCCTACGAGCAGTACTTC. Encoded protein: CASSELGAMPYEQYF.

CDR3 coding DNA: TGCAGCGCCGGGGGACAGAACTTGAATAACTATGGCTACACCTTC. This gives the protein CSAGGQNLNNYGYTF. The V call is TRBV29-1, the J call TRBJ1-2; the match to TRBD1 covers 7 bases. CDR3 length equals 15 residues. Germline V gene sequence: CDR1 SQVTM, CDR2 ANQGSEA. V was clipped by 7 bases and J by 1 base; unmatched bases: 12.

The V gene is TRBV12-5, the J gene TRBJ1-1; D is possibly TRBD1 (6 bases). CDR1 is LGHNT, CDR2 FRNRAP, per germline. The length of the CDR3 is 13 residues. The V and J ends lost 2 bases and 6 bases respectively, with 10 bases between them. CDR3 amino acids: CASGLSGVAEAFF. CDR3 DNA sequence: TGTGCTAGTGGTTTGTCAGGGGTTGCTGAAGCTTTCTTT. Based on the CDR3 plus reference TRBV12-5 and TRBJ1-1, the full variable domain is DARVTQTPRHKVTEMGQEVTMRCQPILGHNTVFWYRQTMMQGLELLAYFRNRAPLDDSGMPKDRFSAEMPDATLATLKIQPSEPRDSAVYFCASGLSGVAEAFFGQGTRLTVV.

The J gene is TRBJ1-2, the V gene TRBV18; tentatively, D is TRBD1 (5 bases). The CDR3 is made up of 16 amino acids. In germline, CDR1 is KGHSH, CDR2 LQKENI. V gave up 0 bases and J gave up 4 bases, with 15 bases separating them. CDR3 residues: CASSPPWRDSVYGYTF. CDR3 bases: TGTGCCAGCTCACCACCGTGGAGGGACTCGGTCTATGGCTACACCTTC.

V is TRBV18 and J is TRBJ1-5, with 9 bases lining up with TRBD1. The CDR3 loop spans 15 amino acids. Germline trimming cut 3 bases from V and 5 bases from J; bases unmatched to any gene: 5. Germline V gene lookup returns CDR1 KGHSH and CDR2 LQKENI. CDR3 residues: CASSPGQGSHQPQHF. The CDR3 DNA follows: TGTGCCAGCTCACCGGGACAGGGATCTCATCAGCCCCAGCATTTT. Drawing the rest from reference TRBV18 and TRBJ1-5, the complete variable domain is NAGVMQNPRHLVRRRGQEARLRCSPMKGHSHVYWYRQLPEEGLKFMVYLQKENIIDESGMPKERFSAEFPKEGPSILRIQQVVRGDSAAYFCASSPGQGSHQPQHFGDGTRLSIL.

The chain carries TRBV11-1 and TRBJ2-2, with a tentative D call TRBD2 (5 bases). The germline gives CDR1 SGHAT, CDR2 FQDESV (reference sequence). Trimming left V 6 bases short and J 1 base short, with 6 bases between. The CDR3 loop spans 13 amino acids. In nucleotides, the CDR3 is TGTGCCAGCAGTGAGGGGAACACCGGGGAGCTGTTTTTT. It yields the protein CASSEGNTGELFF.

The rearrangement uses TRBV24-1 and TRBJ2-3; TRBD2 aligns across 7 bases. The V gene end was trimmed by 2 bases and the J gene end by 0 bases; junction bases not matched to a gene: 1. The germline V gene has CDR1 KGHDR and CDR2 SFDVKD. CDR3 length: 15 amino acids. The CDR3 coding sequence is TGTGCCACCAGTGATTGGGGGGGTAGCACAGATACGCAGTATTTT. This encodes CATSDWGGSTDTQYF.